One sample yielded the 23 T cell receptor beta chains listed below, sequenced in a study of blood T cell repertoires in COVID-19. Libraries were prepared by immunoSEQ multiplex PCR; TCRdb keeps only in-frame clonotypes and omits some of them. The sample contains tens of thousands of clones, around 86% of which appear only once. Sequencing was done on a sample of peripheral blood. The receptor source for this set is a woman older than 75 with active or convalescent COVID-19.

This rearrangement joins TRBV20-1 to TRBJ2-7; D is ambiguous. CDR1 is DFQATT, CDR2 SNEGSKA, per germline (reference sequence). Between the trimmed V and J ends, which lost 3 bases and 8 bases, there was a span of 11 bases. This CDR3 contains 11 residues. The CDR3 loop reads CSASLFSQQYF. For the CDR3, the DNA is TGCAGTGCTAGCCTTTTCTCTCAGCAGTACTTC.

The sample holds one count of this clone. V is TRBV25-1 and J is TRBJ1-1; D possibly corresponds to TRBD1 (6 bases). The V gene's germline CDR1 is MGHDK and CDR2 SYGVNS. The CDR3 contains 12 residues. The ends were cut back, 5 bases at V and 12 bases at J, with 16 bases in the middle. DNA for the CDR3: TGTGCCAGCAGTCTAGGGACACTCGCTTCTTTCTTT. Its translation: CASSLGTLASFF.

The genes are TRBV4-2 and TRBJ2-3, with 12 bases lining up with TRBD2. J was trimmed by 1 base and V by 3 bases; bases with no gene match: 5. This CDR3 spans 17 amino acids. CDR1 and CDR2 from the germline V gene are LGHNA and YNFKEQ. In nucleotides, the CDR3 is TGTGCCAGCAGCCAGACTAGCGGGAGTGGGGGCACAGATACGCAGTATTTT. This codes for CASSQTSGSGGTDTQYF.

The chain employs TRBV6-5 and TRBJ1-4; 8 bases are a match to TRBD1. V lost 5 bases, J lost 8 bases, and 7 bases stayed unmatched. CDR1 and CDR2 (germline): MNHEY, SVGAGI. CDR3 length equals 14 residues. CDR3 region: CASSLQGGWEKLFF. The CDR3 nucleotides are TGTGCCAGCAGTCTACAGGGGGGGTGGGAAAAACTGTTTTTT.

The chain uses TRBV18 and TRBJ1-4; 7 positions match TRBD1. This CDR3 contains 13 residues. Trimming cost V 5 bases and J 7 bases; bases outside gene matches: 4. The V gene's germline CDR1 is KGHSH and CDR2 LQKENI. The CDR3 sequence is CASSETGSEKLFF. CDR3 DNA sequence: TGTGCCAGCTCAGAGACAGGGAGTGAAAAACTGTTTTTT. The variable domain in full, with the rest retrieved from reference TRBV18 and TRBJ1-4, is NAGVMQNPRHLVRRRGQEARLRCSPMKGHSHVYWYRQLPEEGLKFMVYLQKENIIDESGMPKERFSAEFPKEGPSILRIQQVVRGDSAAYFCASSETGSEKLFFGSGTQLSVL.

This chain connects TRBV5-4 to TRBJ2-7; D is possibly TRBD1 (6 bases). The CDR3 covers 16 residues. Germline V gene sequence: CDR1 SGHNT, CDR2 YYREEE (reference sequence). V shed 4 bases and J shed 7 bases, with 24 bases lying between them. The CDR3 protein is CASSGRQATGSIEQYF. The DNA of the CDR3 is TGTGCCAGCAGCGGGAGACAGGCAACAGGGTCGATAGAGCAGTACTTC. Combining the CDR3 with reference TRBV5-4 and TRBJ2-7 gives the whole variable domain ETGVTQSPTHLIKTRGQQVTLRCSSQSGHNTVSWYQQALGQGPQFIFQYYREEENGRGNFPPRFSGLQFPNYSSELNVNALELDDSALYLCASSGRQATGSIEQYFGPGTRLTVT.

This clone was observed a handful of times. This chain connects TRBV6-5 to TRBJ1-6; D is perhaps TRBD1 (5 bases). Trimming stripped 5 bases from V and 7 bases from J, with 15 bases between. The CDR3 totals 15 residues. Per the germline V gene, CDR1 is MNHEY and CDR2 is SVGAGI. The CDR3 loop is CASSHDSLGNSPLHF. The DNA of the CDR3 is TGTGCCAGCAGTCACGACAGTTTGGGGAATTCACCCCTCCACTTT.

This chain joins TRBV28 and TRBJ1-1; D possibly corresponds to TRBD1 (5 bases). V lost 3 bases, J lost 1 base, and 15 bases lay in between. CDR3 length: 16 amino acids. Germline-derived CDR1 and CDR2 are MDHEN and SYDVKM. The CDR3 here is CASSLGRDPSNTEAFF. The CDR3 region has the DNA TGTGCCAGCAGTTTGGGGAGGGACCCTTCGAACACTGAAGCTTTCTTT. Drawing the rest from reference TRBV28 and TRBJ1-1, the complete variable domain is DVKVTQSSRYLVKRTGEKVFLECVQDMDHENMFWYRQDPGLGLRLIYFSYDVKMKEKGDIPEGYSVSREKKERFSLILESASTNQTSMYLCASSLGRDPSNTEAFFGQGTRLTVV.

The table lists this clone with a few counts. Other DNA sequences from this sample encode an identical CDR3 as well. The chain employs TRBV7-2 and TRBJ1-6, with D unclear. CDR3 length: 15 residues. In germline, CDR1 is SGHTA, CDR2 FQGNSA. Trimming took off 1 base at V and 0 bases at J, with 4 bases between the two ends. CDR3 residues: CASSLGSSYNSPLHF. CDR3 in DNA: TGTGCCAGCAGCTTAGGGAGCTCCTATAATTCACCCCTCCACTTT. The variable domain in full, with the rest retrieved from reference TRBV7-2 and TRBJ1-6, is GAGVSQSPSNKVTEKGKDVELRCDPISGHTALYWYRQSLGQGLEFLIYFQGNSAPDKSGLPSDRFSAERTGGSVSTLTIQRTQQEDSAVYLCASSLGSSYNSPLHFGNGTRLTVT.

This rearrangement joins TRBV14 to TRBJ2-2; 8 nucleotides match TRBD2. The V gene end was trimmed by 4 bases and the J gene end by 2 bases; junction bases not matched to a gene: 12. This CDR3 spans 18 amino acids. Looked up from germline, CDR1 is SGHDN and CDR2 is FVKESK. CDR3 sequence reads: CASSPRGGPTINTGELFF. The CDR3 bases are TGTGCCAGCAGCCCCCGGGGGGGTCCAACCATTAACACCGGGGAGCTGTTTTTT.

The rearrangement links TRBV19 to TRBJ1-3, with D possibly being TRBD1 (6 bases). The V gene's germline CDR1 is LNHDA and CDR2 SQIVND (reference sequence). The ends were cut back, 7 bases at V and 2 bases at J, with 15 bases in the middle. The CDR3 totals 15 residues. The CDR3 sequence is CASMNSDRTGNTIYF. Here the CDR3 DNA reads TGTGCCAGTATGAATTCGGACAGAACTGGAAACACCATATATTTT.

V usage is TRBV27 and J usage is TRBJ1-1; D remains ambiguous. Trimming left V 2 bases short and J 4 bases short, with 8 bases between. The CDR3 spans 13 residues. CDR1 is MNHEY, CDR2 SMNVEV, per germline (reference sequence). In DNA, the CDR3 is TGTGCCAGCAGTTTAGAAGCAGGCACTGAAGCTTTCTTT. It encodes CASSLEAGTEAFF.

This CDR3 reads CASSLGTGGSKNTEAFF. CDR3 sequence (DNA): TGTGCCAGCAGCTTGGGGACAGGGGGCTCTAAGAACACTGAAGCTTTCTTT. The rearrangement links TRBV5-4 to TRBJ1-1; 11 bases are a match to TRBD1. Germline CDR1 is SGHNT and CDR2 is YYREEE (reference sequence). This CDR3 is 17 amino acids long. The junction had 5 bases not matched to a gene; V was cut back by 0 bases and J by 1 base.

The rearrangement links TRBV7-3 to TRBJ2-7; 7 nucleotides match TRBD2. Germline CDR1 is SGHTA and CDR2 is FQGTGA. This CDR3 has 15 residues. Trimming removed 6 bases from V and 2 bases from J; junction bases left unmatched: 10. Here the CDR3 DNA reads TGTGCCAGCAGTCTAGCGGTGGGCTATCCCTACGAGCAGTACTTC. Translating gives CASSLAVGYPYEQYF.

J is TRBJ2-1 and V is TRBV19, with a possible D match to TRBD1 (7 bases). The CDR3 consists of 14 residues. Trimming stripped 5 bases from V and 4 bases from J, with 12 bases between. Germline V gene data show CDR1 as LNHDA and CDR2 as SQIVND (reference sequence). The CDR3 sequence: CASSGGTEYNEQFF. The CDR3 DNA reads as TGTGCCAGTAGTGGGGGGACAGAGTACAATGAGCAGTTCTTC.

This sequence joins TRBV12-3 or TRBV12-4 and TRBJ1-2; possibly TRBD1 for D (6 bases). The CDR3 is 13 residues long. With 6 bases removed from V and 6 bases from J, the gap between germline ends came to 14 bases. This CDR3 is CASRQGQEDGYTF. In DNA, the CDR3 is TGTGCCAGCAGACAGGGTCAGGAGGATGGCTACACCTTC.

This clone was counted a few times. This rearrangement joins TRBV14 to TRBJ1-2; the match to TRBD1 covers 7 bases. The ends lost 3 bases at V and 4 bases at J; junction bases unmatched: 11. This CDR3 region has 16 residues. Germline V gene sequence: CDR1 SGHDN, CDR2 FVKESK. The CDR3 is CASSQYRGGEVYGYTF. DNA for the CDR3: TGTGCCAGCAGCCAGTACAGGGGCGGGGAGGTCTATGGCTACACCTTC.

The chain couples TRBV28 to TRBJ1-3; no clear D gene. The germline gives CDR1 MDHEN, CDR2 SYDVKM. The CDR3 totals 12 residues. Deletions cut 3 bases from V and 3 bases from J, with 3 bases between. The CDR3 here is CASSFLGNTIYF. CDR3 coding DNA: TGTGCCAGCAGTTTCCTTGGAAACACCATATATTTT.

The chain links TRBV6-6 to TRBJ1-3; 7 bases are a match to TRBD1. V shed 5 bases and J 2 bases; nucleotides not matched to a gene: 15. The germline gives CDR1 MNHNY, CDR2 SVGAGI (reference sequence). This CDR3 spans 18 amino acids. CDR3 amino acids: CASSPSGTEQLPGNTIYF. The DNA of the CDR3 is TGTGCCAGCAGTCCGTCCGGGACAGAGCAATTACCTGGAAACACCATATATTTT.

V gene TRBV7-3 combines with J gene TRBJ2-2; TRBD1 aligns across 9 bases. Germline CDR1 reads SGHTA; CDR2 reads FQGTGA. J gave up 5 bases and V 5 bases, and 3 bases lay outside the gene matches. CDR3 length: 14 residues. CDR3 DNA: TGTGCCAGCAGCCCCGGGACAGGGACCGGGGAGCTGTTTTTT. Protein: CASSPGTGTGELFF.

The CDR3 region is CASSGSGRAFYNEQFF. CDR3 nucleotides: TGTGCCAGCAGCGGAAGCGGGAGGGCCTTTTACAATGAGCAGTTCTTC. The chain combines TRBV7-2 with TRBJ2-1; 10 nucleotides align to TRBD2. J lost 4 bases, V lost 5 bases, and 8 bases had no gene match. CDR3 length: 16 residues. Germline V gene sequence: CDR1 SGHTA, CDR2 FQGNSA.

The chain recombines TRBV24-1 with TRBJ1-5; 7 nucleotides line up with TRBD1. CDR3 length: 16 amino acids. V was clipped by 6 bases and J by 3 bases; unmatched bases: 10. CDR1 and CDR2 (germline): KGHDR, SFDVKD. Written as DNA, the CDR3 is TGTGCCACCAGTCCCACACAGGACAGGAACAATCAGCCCCAGCATTTT. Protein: CATSPTQDRNNQPQHF.

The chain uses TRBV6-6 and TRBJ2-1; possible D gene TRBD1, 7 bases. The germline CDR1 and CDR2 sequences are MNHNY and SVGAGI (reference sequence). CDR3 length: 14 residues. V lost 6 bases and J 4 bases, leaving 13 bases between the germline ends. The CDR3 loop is CASSPRGEYNEQFF. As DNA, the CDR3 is TGTGCCAGCAGCCCCAGGGGGGAGTACAATGAGCAGTTCTTC.